There are a few counts of the clone carrying this TCR beta chain. The source of the sample is a study of T cells in Graves' hyperthyroidism and ophthalmopathy. Graves' hyperthyroidism without ophthalmopathy progression within 18 months was termed stable. Extraction of PBMCs used 8.5 to 10 ml of fresh peripheral blood. V shed 0 bases and J shed 9 bases, with 15 bases lying between them. The germline CDR1 and CDR2 sequences are LGHNA and YSLEER. The CDR3 contains 15 residues. RNA transcripts provided the source from which TCR beta CDR3 regions were amplified. The HTBI primer set served for first-round RT-PCR of the TCR CDR3. TCRdb independently ran MiXCR on the multiplex PCR reads; one entry per CDR3 protein. The table lists 500,000 to 750,000 distinct CDR3 sequences, approximately 14% of them singletons.

This TCR was recovered from a woman younger than 45 with Graves' hyperthyroidism. What was sequenced was blood. The chain uses TRBV4-3 and TRBJ2-1; unclear D gene. The CDR3 sequence: CASSQDPDTGAEQFF. CDR3 nucleotides: TGCGCCAGCAGCCAAGATCCCGACACGGGCGCTGAGCAGTTCTTC.